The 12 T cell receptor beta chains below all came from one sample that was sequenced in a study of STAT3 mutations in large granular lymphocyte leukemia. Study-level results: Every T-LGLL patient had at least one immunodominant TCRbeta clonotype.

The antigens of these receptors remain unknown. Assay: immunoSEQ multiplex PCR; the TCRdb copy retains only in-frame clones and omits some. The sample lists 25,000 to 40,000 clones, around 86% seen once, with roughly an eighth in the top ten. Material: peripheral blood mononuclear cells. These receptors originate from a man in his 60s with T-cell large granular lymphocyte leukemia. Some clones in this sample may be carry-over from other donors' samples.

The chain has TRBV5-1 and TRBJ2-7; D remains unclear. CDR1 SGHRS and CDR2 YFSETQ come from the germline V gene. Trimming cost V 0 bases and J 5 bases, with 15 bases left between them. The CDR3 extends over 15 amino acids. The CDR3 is CASSLVLGRQNEQYF. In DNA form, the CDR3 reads TGCGCCAGCAGCTTGGTCCTCGGACGGCAGAACGAGCAGTACTTC.

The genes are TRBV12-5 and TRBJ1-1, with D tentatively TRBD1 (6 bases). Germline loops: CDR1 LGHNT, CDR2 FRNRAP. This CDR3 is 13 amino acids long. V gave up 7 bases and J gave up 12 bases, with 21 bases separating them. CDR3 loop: CASVNNPGDRTFF. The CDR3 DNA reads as TGTGCTAGTGTAAACAACCCAGGGGATAGGACTTTCTTT.

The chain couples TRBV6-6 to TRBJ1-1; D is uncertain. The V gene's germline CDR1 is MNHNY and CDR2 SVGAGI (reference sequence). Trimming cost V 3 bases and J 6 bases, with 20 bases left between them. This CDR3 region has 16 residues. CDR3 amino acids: CASSYMGGSVGSEAFF. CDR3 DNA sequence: TGTGCCAGCAGTTATATGGGTGGGAGCGTGGGGTCTGAAGCTTTCTTT.

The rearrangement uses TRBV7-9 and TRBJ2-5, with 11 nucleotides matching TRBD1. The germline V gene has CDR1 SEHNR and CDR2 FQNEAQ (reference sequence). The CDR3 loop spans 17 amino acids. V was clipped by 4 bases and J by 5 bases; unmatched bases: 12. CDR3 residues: CASSYGTGGSGDETQYF. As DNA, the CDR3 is TGTGCCAGCAGCTACGGGACAGGGGGATCAGGGGATGAGACCCAGTACTTC.

CDR3 sequence (DNA): TGTGCCACCACGATGAGGGGAGTCGGTTCCTACGAGCAGTACTTC. Translating gives CATTMRGVGSYEQYF. This sequence joins TRBV19 and TRBJ2-7, with D possibly called TRBD1 or TRBD2 (5 bases each). Germline V lookup: CDR1 LNHDA, CDR2 SQIVND (reference sequence). The V end lost 10 bases, the J end lost 1 base, and 20 bases lay between the germline ends. This CDR3 contains 15 residues. Based on the CDR3 plus reference TRBV19 and TRBJ2-7, the full variable domain is DGGITQSPKYLFRKEGQNVTLSCEQNLNHDAMYWYRQDPGQGLRLIYYSQIVNDFQKGDIAEGYSVSREKKESFPLTVTSAQKNPTAFYLCATTMRGVGSYEQYFGPGTRLTVT.

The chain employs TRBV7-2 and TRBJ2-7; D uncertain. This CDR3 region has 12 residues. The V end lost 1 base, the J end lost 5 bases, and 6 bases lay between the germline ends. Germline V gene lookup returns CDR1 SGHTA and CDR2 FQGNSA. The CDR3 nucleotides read TGTGCCAGCAGCTTAGGGGCCCACGAGCAGTACTTC. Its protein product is CASSLGAHEQYF.

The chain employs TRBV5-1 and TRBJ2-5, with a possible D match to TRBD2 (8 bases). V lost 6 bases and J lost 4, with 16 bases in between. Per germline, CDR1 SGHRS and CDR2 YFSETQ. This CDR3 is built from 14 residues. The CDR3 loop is CASTTGGGAETQYF. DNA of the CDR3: TGCGCCAGCACTACGGGAGGGGGCGCAGAGACCCAGTACTTC.

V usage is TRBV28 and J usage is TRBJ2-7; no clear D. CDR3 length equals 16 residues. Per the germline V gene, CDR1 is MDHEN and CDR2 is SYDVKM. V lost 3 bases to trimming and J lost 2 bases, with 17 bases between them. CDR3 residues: CASSFDFVGTTYEQYF. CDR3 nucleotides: TGTGCCAGCAGTTTTGACTTTGTAGGCACCACCTACGAGCAGTACTTC.

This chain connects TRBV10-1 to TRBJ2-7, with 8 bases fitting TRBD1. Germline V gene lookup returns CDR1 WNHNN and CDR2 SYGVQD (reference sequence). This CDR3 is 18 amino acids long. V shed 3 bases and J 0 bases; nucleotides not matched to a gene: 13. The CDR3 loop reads CASSDQTLGQGASYEQYF. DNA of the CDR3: TGCGCCAGCAGTGATCAGACTTTAGGACAGGGTGCCTCCTACGAGCAGTACTTC.

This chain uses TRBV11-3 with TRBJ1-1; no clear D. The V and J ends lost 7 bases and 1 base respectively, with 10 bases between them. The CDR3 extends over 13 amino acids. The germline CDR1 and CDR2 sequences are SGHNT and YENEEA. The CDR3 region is CASKVAPNTEAFF. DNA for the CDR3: TGTGCCAGCAAGGTGGCTCCGAACACTGAAGCTTTCTTT.

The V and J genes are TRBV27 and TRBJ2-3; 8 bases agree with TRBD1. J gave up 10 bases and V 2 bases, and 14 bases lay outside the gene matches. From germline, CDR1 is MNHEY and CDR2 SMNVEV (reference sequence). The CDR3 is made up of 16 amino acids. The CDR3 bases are TGTGCCAGCAGTTTACCGGACAGGGCGTCCCTGGCGGCGCAGTATTTT. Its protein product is CASSLPDRASLAAQYF.

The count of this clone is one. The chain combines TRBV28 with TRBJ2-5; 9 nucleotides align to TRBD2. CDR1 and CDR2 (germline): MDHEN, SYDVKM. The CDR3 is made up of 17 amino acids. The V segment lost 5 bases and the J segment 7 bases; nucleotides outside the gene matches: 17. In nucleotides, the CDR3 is TGTGCCAGCAGTCCCCTCCGGGCGGGAGGGTTGTATGGGACCCAGTACTTC. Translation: CASSPLRAGGLYGTQYF.